In this sample, the clone carrying this T cell receptor beta chain turned up a few times. This record belongs to a study of blood T cell repertoires in COVID-19. Study-wide background: In each case, the material was cDNA or gDNA derived from T cells, B-cell-depleted T cells, or PBMCs.

Authors' methods: Amplification of reference gene primers provided the estimated nucleated cell counts. Sequencing was performed with immunoSEQ multiplex PCR; in TCRdb, only in-frame clones are kept and a portion is missing. D and trimming were read from the DNA, whereas the V and J calls and clone size are those reported in that table. Counted here are hundreds of thousands of clones, about 90% occurring once; the ten biggest clones make up approximately 1.5%. The germline V and J ends were trimmed by 6 bases and 1 base, with 15 bases remaining between them. Per the germline V gene, CDR1 is MNHNY and CDR2 is SVGAGI (reference sequence). CDR3 length equals 15 residues.

Specimen: peripheral blood. This clonotype originated in a woman aged 40 to 49 who had recovered from COVID-19. The chain uses TRBV6-6 and TRBJ1-2, with D uncertain. CDR3 sequence (DNA): TGTGCCAGCAGCCAGTCGGGGTGGGGTAACTATGGCTACACCTTC. Translating gives CASSQSGWGNYGYTF.